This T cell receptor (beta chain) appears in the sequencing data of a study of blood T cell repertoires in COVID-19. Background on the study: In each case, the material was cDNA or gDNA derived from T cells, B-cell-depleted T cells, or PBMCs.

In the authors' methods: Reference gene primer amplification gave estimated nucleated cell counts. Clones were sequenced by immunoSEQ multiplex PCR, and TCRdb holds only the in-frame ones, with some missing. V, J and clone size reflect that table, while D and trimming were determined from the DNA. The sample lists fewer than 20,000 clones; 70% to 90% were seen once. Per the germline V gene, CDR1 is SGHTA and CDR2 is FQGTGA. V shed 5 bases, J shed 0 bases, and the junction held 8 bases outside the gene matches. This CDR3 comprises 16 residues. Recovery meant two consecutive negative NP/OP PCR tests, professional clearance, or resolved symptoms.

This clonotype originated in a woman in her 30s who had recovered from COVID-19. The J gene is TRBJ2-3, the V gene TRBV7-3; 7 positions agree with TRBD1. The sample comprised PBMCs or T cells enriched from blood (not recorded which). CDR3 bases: TGTGCCAGCAGCCAGGGACAGACAACTAGCACAGATACGCAGTATTTT. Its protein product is CASSQGQTTSTDTQYF.